The rows below give T cell receptor beta chains drawn from one sample of a study of T cell clones after liver transplantation. Sequencing used immunoSEQ multiplex PCR; TCRdb keeps in-frame clones, though not all of them. This sample has approximately 3,100 clones, with under 25% found just once. These TCRs are of unknown antigen specificity. Source material: CD4+ T cells from PBMCs cultured with third-party cells. These receptors were obtained from a human patient who received a liver transplant. The graft donor may have given rise to some T cells. The CDR3 runs from the conserved cysteine through the conserved F or W. Each record gives: clone size, J gene, D gene, V gene, CDR3 protein, CDR3 DNA. D genes are given only for firm matches. A clone size is listed for some rows: how often the clone was seen (once, few, many), or a class if it is expanded.

few | TRBJ1-2 | - | TRBV7-8 | CASSPVMGGAINYGYTF | TGTGCCAGCAGCCCCGTCATGGGAGGGGCGATAAACTATGGCTACACCTTC
few | TRBJ1-3 | - | TRBV7-2 | CASSLGWSLSGNTIYF | TGTGCCAGCAGCTTAGGGTGGAGTCTCTCTGGAAACACCATATATTTT
- | TRBJ2-3 | TRBD2 | TRBV7-9 | CASSLGLAGGRSTDTQYF | TGTGCCAGCAGCTTAGGACTAGCGGGGGGCCGGAGCACAGATACGCAGTATTTT
- | TRBJ2-7 | - | TRBV11-2 | CASSSEGLRLSGQYF | TGTGCCAGCAGCAGCGAGGGATTACGTCTCTCGGGGCAGTACTTC
- | TRBJ1-6 | - | TRBV5-1 | CASSLVGDNSPLHF | TGCGCCAGCAGCTTGGTGGGGGATAATTCACCCCTCCACTTT
medium-sized | TRBJ1-4 | - | TRBV6-6 | CASSYSGTWGEKLFF | TGTGCCAGCAGTTACTCGGGAACTTGGGGAGAAAAACTGTTTTTT
few | TRBJ1-6 | - | TRBV6-5 | CASSDRTRAPLHF | TGTGCCAGCAGTGATCGGACGAGGGCACCCCTCCACTTT
- | TRBJ2-3 | TRBD2 | TRBV5-1 | CASSPGLAGVRLLDTQYF | TGCGCCAGCAGCCCGGGACTAGCGGGAGTCCGGTTATTAGATACGCAGTATTTT
few | TRBJ2-5 | - | TRBV5-4 | CASSLYGGETQYF | TGTGCCAGCAGCTTGTATGGTGGGGAGACCCAGTACTTC
- | TRBJ1-1 | - | TRBV7-9 | CASSYRVRAFF | TGTGCCAGCAGCTACAGGGTGCGAGCTTTCTTT
few | TRBJ2-1 | TRBD2 | TRBV28 | CASSPLRLAGKIDEQFF | TGTGCCAGCAGTCCCCTGCGACTAGCGGGAAAGATCGATGAGCAGTTCTTC
few | TRBJ2-5 | - | TRBV5-1 | CASSVTSLPQETQYF | TGCGCCAGCAGCGTCACTAGTCTCCCACAAGAGACCCAGTACTTC
- | TRBJ2-7 | - | TRBV25-1 | CASSPRANYEQYF | TGTGCCAGCAGCCCCAGGGCTAACTACGAGCAGTACTTC
large | TRBJ2-4 | - | TRBV2 | CASSGGTWDIQYF | TGTGCCAGCAGTGGGGGCACTTGGGATATTCAGTACTTC
few | TRBJ1-5 | TRBD1 | TRBV7-3 | CASSSTGGSQPQHF | TGTGCCAGCAGCTCGACAGGGGGCTCTCAGCCCCAGCATTTT
few | TRBJ1-2 | - | TRBV4-2 | CASSQAAGTTYCYTF | TGTGCCAGCAGCCAAGCCGCCGGGACGACGTATTGCTACACCTTC
- | TRBJ2-2 | TRBD1 | TRBV7-9 | CASSLERGRVSGELFF | TGTGCCAGCAGCTTGGAAAGGGGGCGCGTTTCCGGGGAGCTGTTTTTT